This passage covers 26 T cell receptor beta chains from one sample sequenced in a study of T cell responses to AZD1222 COVID-19 vaccine. Repertoires were generated with immunoSEQ multiplex PCR, while TCRdb's copy carries only in-frame clones and drops some. The table has under 150,000 clones, 75% to 90% seen once. This specimen was peripheral blood, taken on day 0 of MenACWY control vaccination. These TCRs come from an adult in good health.

The chain couples TRBV2 to TRBJ1-5; D possibly corresponds to TRBD1 (5 bases). CDR3 size: 16 residues. The V and J ends lost 2 bases and 0 bases respectively, with 11 bases between them. Germline V lookup: CDR1 SNHLY, CDR2 FYNNEI. The chain's CDR3 is CASSEQGPYSNQPQHF. The CDR3 bases are TGTGCCAGCAGTGAACAGGGACCTTATAGCAATCAGCCCCAGCATTTT.

This clone was picked up one time. V and J are TRBV29-1 and TRBJ2-4; the match to TRBD1 covers 7 bases. V trimming: 5 bases; J trimming: 7 bases; junction bases outside the gene matches: 8. Germline assignment: CDR1 SQVTM and CDR2 ANQGSEA. The length of the CDR3 is 13 residues. The CDR3 sequence is CSVTGTASNIQYF. CDR3 nucleotide sequence: TGCAGCGTTACCGGGACAGCATCGAACATTCAGTACTTC. Using reference TRBV29-1 and TRBJ2-4 for the parts outside the CDR3, the full variable domain is SAVISQKPSRDICQRGTSLTIQCQVDSQVTMMFWYRQQPGQSLTLIATANQGSEATYESGFVIDKFPISRPNLTFSTLTVSNMSPEDSSIYLCSVTGTASNIQYFGAGTRLSVL.

The chain links TRBV28 to TRBJ2-7; D remains unclear. The CDR3 length is 10 residues. Germline V gives CDR1 MDHEN, CDR2 SYDVKM. Trimming left V 8 bases short and J 1 base short, with 3 bases between. The chain's CDR3 is CASGSYEQYF. Here the CDR3 DNA reads TGTGCCAGCGGGTCCTACGAGCAGTACTTC.

The chain employs TRBV7-9 and TRBJ1-2, with D possibly being TRBD1 (6 bases). Germline lookup yields CDR1 SEHNR and CDR2 FQNEAQ (reference sequence). The V end was cut by 5 bases, the J end by 1 base, with 14 bases between. The CDR3 sequence is 15 residues long. The CDR3 region is CASSAIRGYNYGYTF. CDR3 coding DNA: TGTGCCAGCAGCGCGATCAGGGGTTATAACTATGGCTACACCTTC.

This clone occurred a few times. The J gene is TRBJ2-3, the V gene TRBV6-5, with 7 bases identical to TRBD2. J gave up 0 bases and V 7 bases, and 7 bases lay outside the gene matches. This CDR3 contains 15 residues. CDR1 and CDR2 (germline): MNHEY, SVGAGI. The CDR3 region has the DNA TGTGCCAGCAACCAACTAGCGAGAAGCACAGATACGCAGTATTTT. Translation: CASNQLARSTDTQYF.

This clone showed up just once. The rearrangement links TRBV7-3 to TRBJ2-7; D possibly matches TRBD1 or TRBD2 (5 bases each). This CDR3 comprises 17 residues. Trimming pared 5 bases from V and 3 bases from J, leaving 23 bases between. CDR1 SGHTA and CDR2 FQGTGA come from the germline V gene. The CDR3 sequence: CASSPGDVRAGSYEQYF. The CDR3 nucleotides are TGTGCCAGCAGCCCCGGGGACGTCAGGGCTGGTAGCTACGAGCAGTACTTC.

The chain recombines TRBV10-3 with TRBJ1-6, with D unclear. Germline V CDR1 and CDR2: ENHRY, SYGVKD. The CDR3 is 13 amino acids. With 6 bases removed from V and 7 bases from J, the gap between germline ends came to 10 bases. The CDR3 nucleotides are TGTGCCATCAGCGTCGACCAAAATTCACCCCTCCACTTT. It specifies CAISVDQNSPLHF.

The chain carries TRBV10-3 and TRBJ1-1; possible D gene TRBD1, 5 bases. The CDR3 runs 14 residues. Germline V gene data show CDR1 as ENHRY and CDR2 as SYGVKD. Between the trimmed V and J ends, which lost 5 bases and 2 bases, there was a span of 12 bases. The CDR3 region has the DNA TGTGCCATCAGTCCAAAGGGGCAAAACACTGAAGCTTTCTTT. It yields the protein CAISPKGQNTEAFF.

V gene TRBV5-4 combines with J gene TRBJ2-1; D may correspond to TRBD1 or TRBD2 (5 bases each). V gave up 0 bases and J gave up 7 bases, with 17 bases separating them. The CDR3 totals 16 residues. Germline-derived CDR1 and CDR2 are SGHNT and YYREEE (reference sequence). The CDR3: CASSLVGENPWNEQFF. The CDR3 nucleotides are TGTGCCAGCAGCTTGGTGGGGGAGAACCCTTGGAATGAGCAGTTCTTC.

CDR3: CASSEPGSNTIYF. Here the CDR3 DNA reads TGTGCCAGCAGCGAGCCCGGATCAAACACCATATATTTT. The chain combines TRBV5-6 with TRBJ1-3; unclear D gene. CDR1 SGHDT and CDR2 YYEEEE come from the germline V gene. The CDR3 contains 13 residues. V lost 4 bases and J 6 bases, leaving 11 bases between the germline ends.

The chain combines TRBV7-9 with TRBJ2-7; no clear D gene. This CDR3 is 13 amino acids long. Germline assignment: CDR1 SEHNR and CDR2 FQNEAQ (reference sequence). V was pared by 0 bases and J by 2 bases, with 5 bases between. The chain's CDR3 is CASSLAVTYEQYF. The DNA of the CDR3 is TGTGCCAGCAGCTTAGCCGTCACCTACGAGCAGTACTTC.

The rearrangement joins TRBV5-1 to TRBJ2-2; either TRBD1 or TRBD2 may fit D (5 bases each). Germline assignment: CDR1 SGHRS and CDR2 YFSETQ. This CDR3 region has 15 residues. Trimming stripped 3 bases from V and 4 bases from J, with 13 bases between. This CDR3 reads CASSSLPGTTGELFF. The CDR3 DNA reads as TGCGCCAGCAGCTCCCTGCCGGGGACCACCGGGGAGCTGTTTTTT.

This clone came up a few times. The DNA for the CDR3 is TGCAGCGTTGAAACAGCGGCGAGTTTCACTGAAGCTTTCTTT. Residues: CSVETAASFTEAFF. The genes are TRBV29-1 and TRBJ1-1; D is unclear. Trimming cost V 2 bases and J 4 bases, with 14 bases left between them. The germline CDR1 and CDR2 sequences are SQVTM and ANQGSEA. The CDR3 is 14 residues long.

The table lists this clone with a few counts. The CDR3 region has the DNA TGTGCCAGTAGTTCGGGACAGGGGGCTTGGAATGAGCAGTTCTTC. Translated: CASSSGQGAWNEQFF. V usage is TRBV19 and J usage is TRBJ2-1; 12 bases are shared with TRBD1. V gave up 5 bases and J gave up 7 bases; unmatched junction bases: 6. This CDR3 comprises 15 residues. Germline assignment: CDR1 LNHDA and CDR2 SQIVND (reference sequence).

The chain uses TRBV14 and TRBJ2-3, with 8 bases identical to TRBD1. V was clipped by 5 bases and J by 5 bases; unmatched bases: 9. The CDR3 has 15 residues. Germline values: CDR1 SGHDN, CDR2 FVKESK. CDR3 residues: CASSDRGLAKDTQYF. The DNA for the CDR3 is TGTGCCAGCAGCGACAGGGGTCTAGCGAAAGATACGCAGTATTTT.

The rearrangement links TRBV9 to TRBJ2-1; unclear D gene. V gave up 1 base and J gave up 3 bases, with 14 bases separating them. The germline CDR1 and CDR2 sequences are SGDLS and YYNGEE. The length of the CDR3 is 16 residues. The CDR3 region is CASSVFTKGYYNEQFF. CDR3 DNA sequence: TGTGCCAGCAGCGTATTTACGAAGGGATACTACAATGAGCAGTTCTTC. The whole variable domain, filled in from reference TRBV9 and TRBJ2-1, reads DSGVTQTPKHLITATGQRVTLRCSPRSGDLSVYWYQQSLDQGLQFLIQYYNGEERAKGNILERFSAQQFPDLHSELNLSSLELGDSALYFCASSVFTKGYYNEQFFGPGTRLTVL.

The chain couples TRBV30 to TRBJ1-1; 8 nucleotides line up with TRBD1. Germline CDR1 is GTSNPN and CDR2 is SVGIG (reference sequence). Losses at the gene ends were 5 bases for V and 6 bases for J; bases not matched to a gene: 5. This CDR3 is built from 12 residues. CDR3 in DNA: TGTGCCTGGGACAGGGGTGGGTCTGAAGCTTTCTTT. Encoded protein: CAWDRGGSEAFF.

This rearrangement joins TRBV7-2 to TRBJ2-3, with 10 bases matching TRBD2. The CDR3 has 13 amino acids. V gave up 4 bases and J gave up 10 bases; unmatched junction bases: 5. The V gene's germline CDR1 is SGHTA and CDR2 FQGNSA. The CDR3 nucleotides are TGTGCCAGCAGCTATCAAAGCGGGGGGGCGCAGTATTTT. Its translation: CASSYQSGGAQYF.

The chain links TRBV6-5 to TRBJ2-7, with TRBD2 matching over 10 bases. Germline CDR1 MNHEY, CDR2 SVGAGI. The CDR3 covers 15 residues. V trimming: 0 bases; J trimming: 6 bases; junction bases outside the gene matches: 5. The CDR3 loop is CASSYSGAGGVEQYF. The CDR3 nucleotides read TGTGCCAGCAGTTACTCCGGAGCGGGGGGGGTCGAGCAGTACTTC.

The chain uses TRBV9 and TRBJ1-1; D uncertain. Trimming removed 0 bases from V and 1 base from J, with 7 bases in between. Germline V CDR1 and CDR2: SGDLS, YYNGEE. The length of the CDR3 is 14 residues. The CDR3 nucleotides read TGTGCCAGCAGCGTAGCCCAAACGAACACTGAAGCTTTCTTT. This translates into CASSVAQTNTEAFF. Using reference TRBV9 and TRBJ1-1 for the parts outside the CDR3, the full variable domain is DSGVTQTPKHLITATGQRVTLRCSPRSGDLSVYWYQQSLDQGLQFLIQYYNGEERAKGNILERFSAQQFPDLHSELNLSSLELGDSALYFCASSVAQTNTEAFFGQGTRLTVV.

This chain connects TRBV5-4 to TRBJ2-7; tentatively, D is TRBD1 or TRBD2 (5 bases each). Germline-derived CDR1 and CDR2 are SGHNT and YYREEE (reference sequence). V gave up 0 bases and J gave up 2 bases, with 9 bases separating them. The CDR3 has 14 residues. This CDR3 reads CASSLAGRTYEQYF. The CDR3 nucleotides read TGTGCCAGCAGCTTGGCGGGACGGACCTACGAGCAGTACTTC.

The chain couples TRBV6-5 to TRBJ2-7, with D possibly matching TRBD1 (6 bases). CDR3 size: 13 residues. Between the trimmed V and J ends, which lost 6 bases and 3 bases, there was a span of 12 bases. Germline lookup yields CDR1 MNHEY and CDR2 SVGAGI. The CDR3 DNA reads as TGTGCCAGCAGACGAGGACAGTACTACGAGCAGTACTTC. Translated, it gives CASRRGQYYEQYF.

The chain links TRBV6-5 to TRBJ1-2; 9 nucleotides align to TRBD1. Germline V gives CDR1 MNHEY, CDR2 SVGAGI. The trim removed 2 bases at V and 8 bases at J, leaving 9 bases unmatched. The CDR3 length is 15 residues. CDR3 amino acids: CASSYRKGTGYGYTF. The CDR3 nucleotides are TGTGCCAGCAGTTACCGCAAAGGGACAGGGTACGGCTACACCTTC.

The V gene is TRBV2, the J gene TRBJ2-3; 9 bases line up with TRBD2. Trimming cost V 3 bases and J 2 bases; bases outside gene matches: 6. This CDR3 contains 16 residues. CDR1 and CDR2 (germline): SNHLY, FYNNEI. The CDR3 protein is CASSDPSGDSTDTQYF. DNA of the CDR3: TGTGCCAGCAGTGATCCTAGCGGGGACTCCACAGATACGCAGTATTTT.

The chain couples TRBV6-5 to TRBJ1-1, with D unresolved. Trimming pared 2 bases from V and 1 base from J, leaving 11 bases between. The length of the CDR3 is 15 residues. Germline V gives CDR1 MNHEY, CDR2 SVGAGI. The CDR3 DNA is TGTGCCAGCAGTTACGGATTATACGGGAACACTGAAGCTTTCTTT. Amino acids: CASSYGLYGNTEAFF.

This sequence joins TRBV12-3 or TRBV12-4 and TRBJ2-7; D might be TRBD1 (5 bases). This CDR3 has 13 residues. The V and J ends lost 7 bases and 3 bases respectively, with 13 bases between them. The CDR3 is CASTLGVGYEQYF. The DNA of the CDR3 is TGTGCCAGCACCCTAGGGGTCGGCTACGAGCAGTACTTC.